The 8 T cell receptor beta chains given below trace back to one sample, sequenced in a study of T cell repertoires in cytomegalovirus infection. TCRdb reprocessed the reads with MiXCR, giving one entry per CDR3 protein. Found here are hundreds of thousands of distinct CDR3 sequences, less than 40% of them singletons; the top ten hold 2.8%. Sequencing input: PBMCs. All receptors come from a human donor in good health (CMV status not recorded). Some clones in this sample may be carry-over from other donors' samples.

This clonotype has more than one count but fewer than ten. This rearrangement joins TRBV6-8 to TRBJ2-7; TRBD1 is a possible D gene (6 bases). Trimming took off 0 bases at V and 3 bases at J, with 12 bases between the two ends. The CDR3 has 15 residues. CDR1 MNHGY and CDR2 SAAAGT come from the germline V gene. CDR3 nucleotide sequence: TGTGCCAGCAGTTACTCAGGGACACCTTACTACGAGCAGTACTTC. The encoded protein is CASSYSGTPYYEQYF.

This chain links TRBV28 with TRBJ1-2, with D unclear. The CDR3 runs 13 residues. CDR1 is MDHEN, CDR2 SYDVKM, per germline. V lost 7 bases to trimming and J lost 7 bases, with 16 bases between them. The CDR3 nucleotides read TGTGCCAGCATTAGAAATTCGCGCTCTGGCTACACCTTC. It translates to CASIRNSRSGYTF.

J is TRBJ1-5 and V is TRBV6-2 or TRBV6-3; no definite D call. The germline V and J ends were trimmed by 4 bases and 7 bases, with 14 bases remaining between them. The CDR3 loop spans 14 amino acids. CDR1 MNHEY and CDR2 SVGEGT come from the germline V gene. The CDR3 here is CASSSSHEGQPQHF. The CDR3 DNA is TGTGCCAGCAGTTCCTCGCACGAAGGGCAGCCCCAGCATTTT.

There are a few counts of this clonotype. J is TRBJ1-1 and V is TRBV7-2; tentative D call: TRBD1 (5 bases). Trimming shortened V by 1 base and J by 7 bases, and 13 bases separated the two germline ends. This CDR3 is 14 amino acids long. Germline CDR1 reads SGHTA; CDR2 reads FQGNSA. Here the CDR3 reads CASSLGRQGGEAFF. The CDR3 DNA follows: TGTGCCAGCAGCTTAGGGCGGCAGGGCGGTGAAGCTTTCTTT.

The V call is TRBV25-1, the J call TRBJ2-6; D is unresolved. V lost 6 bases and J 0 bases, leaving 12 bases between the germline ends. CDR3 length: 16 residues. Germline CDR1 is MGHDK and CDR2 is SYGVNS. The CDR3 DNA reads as TGTGCCAGCAGCCATGACACACACTCTGGGGCCAACGTCCTGACTTTC. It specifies CASSHDTHSGANVLTF. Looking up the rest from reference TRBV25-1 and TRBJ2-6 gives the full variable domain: EADIYQTPRYLVIGTGKKITLECSQTMGHDKMYWYQQDPGMELHLIHYSYGVNSTEKGDLSSESTVSRIRTEHFPLTLESARPSHTSQYLCASSHDTHSGANVLTFGAGSRLTVL.

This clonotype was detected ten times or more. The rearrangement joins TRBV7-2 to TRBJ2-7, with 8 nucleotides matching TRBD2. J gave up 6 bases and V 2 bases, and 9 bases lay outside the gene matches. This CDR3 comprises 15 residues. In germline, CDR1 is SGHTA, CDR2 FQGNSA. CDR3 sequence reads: CASSLMSGSFAEQYF. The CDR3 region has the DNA TGTGCCAGCAGCTTAATGAGCGGGAGTTTTGCCGAGCAGTACTTC.

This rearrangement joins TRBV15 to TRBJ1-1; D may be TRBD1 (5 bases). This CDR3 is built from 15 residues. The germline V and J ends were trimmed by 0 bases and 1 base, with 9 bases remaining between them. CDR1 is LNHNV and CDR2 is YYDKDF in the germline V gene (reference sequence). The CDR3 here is CATSREPGPNTEAFF. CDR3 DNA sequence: TGTGCCACCAGCAGAGAACCGGGACCGAACACTGAAGCTTTCTTT.

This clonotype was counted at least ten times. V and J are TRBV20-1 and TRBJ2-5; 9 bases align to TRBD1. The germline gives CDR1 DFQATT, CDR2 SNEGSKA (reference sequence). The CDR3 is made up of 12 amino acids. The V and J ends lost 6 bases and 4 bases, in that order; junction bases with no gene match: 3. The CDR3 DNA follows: TGCAGTGCAAGGACAGGGGCAGAGACCCAGTACTTC. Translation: CSARTGAETQYF.